This T cell receptor beta chain was found in a study of blood T cell repertoires in COVID-19. At the level of the study: Acute and convalescent COVID-19 samples came from the United States, Italy and Spain. T cells, B-cell-depleted T cells, or PBMCs supplied cDNA or gDNA.

Per the original data handling: Amplification with reference gene primers provided the estimates of nucleated cell counts. Clones were read by immunoSEQ multiplex PCR, and TCRdb kept only the in-frame ones, dropping some. The D gene and trimming were derived from the DNA, and the V and J assignments and clone size from that table. The sample holds fewer than 80,000 clones; approximately 86% are singletons and the top ten take approximately 0.99%. V was trimmed by 6 bases and J by 8 bases, leaving 8 bases between them. Germline CDR1 is ENHRY and CDR2 is SYGVKD. The CDR3 totals 12 residues. This clonotype was sampled from a man in his 70s with acute or convalescent COVID-19. The V call is TRBV10-3, the J call TRBJ1-6; D might be TRBD1 (6 bases). Sequencing was carried out using peripheral blood. The CDR3 DNA is TGTGCCATCAGAAACAGGGATTCACCCCTCCACTTT. Its protein product is CAIRNRDSPLHF.